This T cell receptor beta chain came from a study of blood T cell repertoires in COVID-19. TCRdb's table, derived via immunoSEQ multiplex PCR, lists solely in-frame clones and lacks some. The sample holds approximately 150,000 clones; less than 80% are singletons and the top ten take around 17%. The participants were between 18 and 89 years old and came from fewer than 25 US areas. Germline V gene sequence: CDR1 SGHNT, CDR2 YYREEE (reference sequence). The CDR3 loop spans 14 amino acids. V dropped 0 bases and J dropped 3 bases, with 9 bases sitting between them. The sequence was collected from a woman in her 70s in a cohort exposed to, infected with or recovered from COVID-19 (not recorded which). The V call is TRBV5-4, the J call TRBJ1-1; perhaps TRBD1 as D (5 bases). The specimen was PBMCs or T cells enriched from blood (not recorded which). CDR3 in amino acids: CASSLDPRDTEAFF. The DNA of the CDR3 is TGTGCCAGCAGCTTGGATCCCAGGGACACTGAAGCTTTCTTT.